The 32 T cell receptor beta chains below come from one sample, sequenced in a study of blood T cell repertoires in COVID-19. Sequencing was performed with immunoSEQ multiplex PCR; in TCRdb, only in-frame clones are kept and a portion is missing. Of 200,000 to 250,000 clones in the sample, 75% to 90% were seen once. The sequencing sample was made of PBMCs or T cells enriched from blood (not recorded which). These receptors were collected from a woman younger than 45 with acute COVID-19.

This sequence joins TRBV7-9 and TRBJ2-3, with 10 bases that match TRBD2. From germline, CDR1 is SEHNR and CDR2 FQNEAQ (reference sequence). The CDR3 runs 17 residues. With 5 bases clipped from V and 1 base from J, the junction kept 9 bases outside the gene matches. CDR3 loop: CASSPSGGGLGTDTQYF. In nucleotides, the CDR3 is TGTGCCAGCAGCCCAAGCGGGGGGGGGCTGGGCACAGATACGCAGTATTTT.

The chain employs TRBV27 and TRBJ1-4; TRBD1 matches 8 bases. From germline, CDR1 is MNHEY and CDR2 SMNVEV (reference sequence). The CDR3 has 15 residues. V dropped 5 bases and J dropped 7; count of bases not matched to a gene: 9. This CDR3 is CASSPRTGIFEKLFF. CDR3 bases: TGTGCCAGCAGTCCTCGGACAGGGATTTTTGAAAAACTGTTTTTT.

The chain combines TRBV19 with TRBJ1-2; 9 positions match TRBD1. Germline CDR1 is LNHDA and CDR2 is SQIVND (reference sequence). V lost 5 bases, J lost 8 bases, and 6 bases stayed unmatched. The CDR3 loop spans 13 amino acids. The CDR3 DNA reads TGTGCCAGTAGTGTACAGGGGGCACGAGGCTACACCTTC. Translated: CASSVQGARGYTF.

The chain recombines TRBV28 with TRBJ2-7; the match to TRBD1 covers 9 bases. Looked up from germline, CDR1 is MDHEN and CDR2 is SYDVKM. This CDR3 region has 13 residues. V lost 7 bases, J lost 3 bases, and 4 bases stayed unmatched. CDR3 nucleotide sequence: TGTGCCAGCATAGGACAGGGGAGCTACGAGCAGTACTTC. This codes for CASIGQGSYEQYF.

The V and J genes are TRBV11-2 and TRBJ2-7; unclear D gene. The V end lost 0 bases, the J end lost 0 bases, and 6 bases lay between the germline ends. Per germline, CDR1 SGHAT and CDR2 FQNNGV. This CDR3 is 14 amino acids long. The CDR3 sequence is CASSLEIGSYEQYF. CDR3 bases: TGTGCCAGCAGCTTAGAAATCGGCTCCTACGAGCAGTACTTC. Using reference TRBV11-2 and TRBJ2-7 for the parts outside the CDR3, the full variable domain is EAGVAQSPRYKIIEKRQSVAFWCNPISGHATLYWYQQILGQGPKLLIQFQNNGVVDDSQLPKDRFSAERLKGVDSTLKIQPAKLEDSAVYLCASSLEIGSYEQYFGPGTRLTVT.

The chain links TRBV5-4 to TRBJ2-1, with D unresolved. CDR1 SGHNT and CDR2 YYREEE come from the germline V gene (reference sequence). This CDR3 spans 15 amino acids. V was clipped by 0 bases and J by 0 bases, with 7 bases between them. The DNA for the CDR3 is TGTGCCAGCAGCTTGGCTAGTCCCTCCTACAATGAGCAGTTCTTC. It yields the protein CASSLASPSYNEQFF.

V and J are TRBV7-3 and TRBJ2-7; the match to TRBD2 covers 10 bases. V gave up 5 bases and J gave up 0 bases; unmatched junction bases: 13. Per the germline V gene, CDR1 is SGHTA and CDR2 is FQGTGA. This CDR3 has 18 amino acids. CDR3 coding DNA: TGTGCCAGCAGCCCCGGACCAGCGGGAGGGCAGAACTCCTACGAGCAGTACTTC. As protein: CASSPGPAGGQNSYEQYF.

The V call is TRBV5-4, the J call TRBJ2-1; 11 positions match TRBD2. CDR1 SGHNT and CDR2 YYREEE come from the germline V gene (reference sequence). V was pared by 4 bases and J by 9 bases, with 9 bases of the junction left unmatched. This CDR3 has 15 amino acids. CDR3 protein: CASSRSTSGSSEQFF. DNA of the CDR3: TGTGCCAGCAGCCGATCCACTAGCGGGAGCAGTGAGCAGTTCTTC.

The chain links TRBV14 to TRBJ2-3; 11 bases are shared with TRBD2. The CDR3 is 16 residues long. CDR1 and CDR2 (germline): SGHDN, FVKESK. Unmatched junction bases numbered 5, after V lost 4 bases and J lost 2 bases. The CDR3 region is CASSPRLAGTTDTQYF. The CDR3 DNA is TGTGCCAGCAGCCCCCGACTAGCGGGGACCACAGATACGCAGTATTTT.

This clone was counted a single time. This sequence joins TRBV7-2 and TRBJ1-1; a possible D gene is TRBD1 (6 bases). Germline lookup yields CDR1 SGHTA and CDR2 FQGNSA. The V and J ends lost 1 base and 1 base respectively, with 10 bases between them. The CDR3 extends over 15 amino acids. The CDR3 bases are TGTGCCAGCAGCTTAGGCCCAGGGGCGAACACTGAAGCTTTCTTT. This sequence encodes CASSLGPGANTEAFF.

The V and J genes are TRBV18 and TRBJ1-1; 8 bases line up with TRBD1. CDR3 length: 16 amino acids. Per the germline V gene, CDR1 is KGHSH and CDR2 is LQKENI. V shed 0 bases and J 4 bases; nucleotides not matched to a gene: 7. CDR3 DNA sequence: TGTGCCAGCTCACCACCCCTCGGCAGGGGGCCCACTGAAGCTTTCTTT. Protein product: CASSPPLGRGPTEAFF.

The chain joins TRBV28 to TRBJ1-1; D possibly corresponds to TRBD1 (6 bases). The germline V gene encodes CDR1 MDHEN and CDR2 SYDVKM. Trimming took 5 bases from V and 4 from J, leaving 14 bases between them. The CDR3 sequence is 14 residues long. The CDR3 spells CASSTGGPVTEAFF. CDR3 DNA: TGTGCCAGCAGTACTGGGGGCCCCGTCACTGAAGCTTTCTTT.

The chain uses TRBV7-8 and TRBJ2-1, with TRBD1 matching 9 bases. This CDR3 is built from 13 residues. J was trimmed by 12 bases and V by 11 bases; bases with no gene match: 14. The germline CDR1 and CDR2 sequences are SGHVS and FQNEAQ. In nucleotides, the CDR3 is TGTGCCGGCACAGGGGGCCAAGACCGGTCGCAGTTCTTC. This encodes CAGTGGQDRSQFF.

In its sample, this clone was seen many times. The CDR3 protein is CAAGRDRGNYGYTF. CDR3 nucleotides: TGTGCCGCTGGCAGGGACAGGGGGAACTATGGCTACACCTTC. The chain is built from TRBV6-5 and TRBJ1-2; 11 bases match TRBD1. This CDR3 is 14 amino acids long. Trimming cost V 11 bases and J 2 bases; bases outside gene matches: 7. CDR1 and CDR2 (germline): MNHEY, SVGAGI.

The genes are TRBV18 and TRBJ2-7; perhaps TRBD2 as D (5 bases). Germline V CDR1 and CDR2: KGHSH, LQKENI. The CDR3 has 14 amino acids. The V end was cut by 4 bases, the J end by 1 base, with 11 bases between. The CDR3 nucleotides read TGTGCCAGCTCACTAGCTAGCAGGTCCTACGAGCAGTACTTC. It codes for CASSLASRSYEQYF.

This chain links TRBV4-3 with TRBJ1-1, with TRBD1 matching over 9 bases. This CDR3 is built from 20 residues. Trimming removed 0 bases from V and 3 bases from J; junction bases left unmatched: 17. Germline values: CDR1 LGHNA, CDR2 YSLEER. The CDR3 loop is CASSQDWSAGTGSADTEAFF. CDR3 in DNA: TGCGCCAGCAGCCAAGATTGGAGCGCCGGGACAGGGTCGGCTGACACTGAAGCTTTCTTT.

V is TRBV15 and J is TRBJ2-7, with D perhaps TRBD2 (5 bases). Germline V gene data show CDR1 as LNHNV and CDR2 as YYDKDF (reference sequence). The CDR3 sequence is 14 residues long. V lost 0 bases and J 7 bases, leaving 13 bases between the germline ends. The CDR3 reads CATSRDRLALEQYF. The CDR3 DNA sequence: TGTGCCACCAGCAGAGATCGGCTAGCCTTGGAGCAGTACTTC.

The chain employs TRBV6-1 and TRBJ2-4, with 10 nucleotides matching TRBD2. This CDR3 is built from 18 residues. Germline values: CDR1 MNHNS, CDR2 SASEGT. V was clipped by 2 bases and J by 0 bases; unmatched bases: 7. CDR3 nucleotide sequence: TGTGCCAGCAGTGAAACTAGCGGGGTCCTACTAGCCAAAAACATTCAGTACTTC. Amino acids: CASSETSGVLLAKNIQYF.

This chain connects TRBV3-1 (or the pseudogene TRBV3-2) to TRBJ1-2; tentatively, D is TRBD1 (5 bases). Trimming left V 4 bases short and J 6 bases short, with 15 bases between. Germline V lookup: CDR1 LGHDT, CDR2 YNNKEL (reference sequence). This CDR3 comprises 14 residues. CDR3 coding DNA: TGTGCCAGCAGCCCATCTACAGGTTTTAATGGCTACACCTTC. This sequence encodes CASSPSTGFNGYTF.

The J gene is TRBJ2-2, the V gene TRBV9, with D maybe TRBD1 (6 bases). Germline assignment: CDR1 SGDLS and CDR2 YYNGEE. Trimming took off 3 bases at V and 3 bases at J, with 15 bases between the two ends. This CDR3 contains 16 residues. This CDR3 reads CASSADITGYTGELFF. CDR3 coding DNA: TGTGCCAGCAGCGCCGACATAACAGGGTACACCGGGGAGCTGTTTTTT.

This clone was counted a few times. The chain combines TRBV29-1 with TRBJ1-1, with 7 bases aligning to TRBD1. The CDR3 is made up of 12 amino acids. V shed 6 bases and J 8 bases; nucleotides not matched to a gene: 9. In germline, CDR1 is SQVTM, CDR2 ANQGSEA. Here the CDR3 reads CSVTHRDSEAFF. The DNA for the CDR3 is TGCAGCGTGACCCACCGGGACAGCGAAGCTTTCTTT.

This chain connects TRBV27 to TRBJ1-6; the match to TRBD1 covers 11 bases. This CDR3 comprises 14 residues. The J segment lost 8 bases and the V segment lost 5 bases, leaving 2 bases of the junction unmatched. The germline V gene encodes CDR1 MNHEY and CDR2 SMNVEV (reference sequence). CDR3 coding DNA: TGTGCCAGCAGTCCGGACAGGGGGCATTCACCCCTCCACTTT. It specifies CASSPDRGHSPLHF.

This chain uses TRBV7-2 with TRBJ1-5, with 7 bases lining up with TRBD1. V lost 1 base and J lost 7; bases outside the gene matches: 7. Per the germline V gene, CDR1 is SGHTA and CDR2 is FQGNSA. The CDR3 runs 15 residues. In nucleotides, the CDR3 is TGTGCCAGCAGCTTAGATTTGCAGGGGGGACAGCCCCAGCATTTT. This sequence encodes CASSLDLQGGQPQHF.

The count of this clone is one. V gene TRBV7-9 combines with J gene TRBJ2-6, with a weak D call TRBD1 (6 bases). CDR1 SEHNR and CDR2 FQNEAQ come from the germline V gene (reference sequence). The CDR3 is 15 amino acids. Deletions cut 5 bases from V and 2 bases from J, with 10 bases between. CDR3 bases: TGTGCCAGCAGCCCGAAGGGGGCTGGGGCCAACGTCCTGACTTTC. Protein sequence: CASSPKGAGANVLTF.

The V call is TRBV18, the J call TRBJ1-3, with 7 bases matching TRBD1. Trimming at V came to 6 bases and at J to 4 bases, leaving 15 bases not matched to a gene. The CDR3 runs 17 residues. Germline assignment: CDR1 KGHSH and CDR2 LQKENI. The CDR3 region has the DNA TGTGCCAGCTCCCCCACTCCGCCAGGGGGGTCCGGAAACACCATATATTTT. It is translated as CASSPTPPGGSGNTIYF.

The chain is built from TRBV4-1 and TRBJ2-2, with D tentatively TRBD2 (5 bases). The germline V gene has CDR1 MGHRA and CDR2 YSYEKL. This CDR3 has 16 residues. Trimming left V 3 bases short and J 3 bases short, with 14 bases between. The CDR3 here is CASSHAGRPDTGELFF. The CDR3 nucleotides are TGCGCCAGCAGCCACGCGGGCAGGCCGGACACCGGGGAGCTGTTTTTT.

Here the CDR3 reads CASSKKPSGTGVYEQYF. The CDR3 DNA reads TGTGCCAGCAGCAAGAAACCGTCCGGGACAGGGGTCTACGAGCAGTACTTC. The rearrangement links TRBV21-1 to TRBJ2-7; the DNA was not used to check the table's D call, TRBD1. TRBV21-1 is listed as a pseudogene. This CDR3 spans 17 amino acids.

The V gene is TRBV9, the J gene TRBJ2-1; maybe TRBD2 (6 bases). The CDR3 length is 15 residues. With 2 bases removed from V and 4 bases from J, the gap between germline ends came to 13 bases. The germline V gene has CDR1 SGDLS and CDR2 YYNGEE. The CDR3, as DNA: TGTGCCAGCAGCGTGACGGGGGTCAGTTACAATGAGCAGTTCTTC. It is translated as CASSVTGVSYNEQFF.

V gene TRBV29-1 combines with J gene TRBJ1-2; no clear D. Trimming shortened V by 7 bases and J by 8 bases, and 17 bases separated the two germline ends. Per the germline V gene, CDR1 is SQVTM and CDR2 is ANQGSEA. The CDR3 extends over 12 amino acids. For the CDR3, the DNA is TGCAGCGCTTCGATAGAGCACCGGGGCTACACCTTC. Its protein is CSASIEHRGYTF. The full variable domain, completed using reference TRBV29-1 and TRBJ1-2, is SAVISQKPSRDICQRGTSLTIQCQVDSQVTMMFWYRQQPGQSLTLIATANQGSEATYESGFVIDKFPISRPNLTFSTLTVSNMSPEDSSIYLCSASIEHRGYTFGSGTRLTVV.

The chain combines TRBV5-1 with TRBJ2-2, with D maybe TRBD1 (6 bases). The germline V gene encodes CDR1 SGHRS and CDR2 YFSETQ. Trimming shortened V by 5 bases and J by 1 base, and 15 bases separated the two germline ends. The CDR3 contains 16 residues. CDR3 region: CASRGGTGMNTGELFF. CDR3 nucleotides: TGCGCCAGCAGGGGTGGTACAGGGATGAACACCGGGGAGCTGTTTTTT.

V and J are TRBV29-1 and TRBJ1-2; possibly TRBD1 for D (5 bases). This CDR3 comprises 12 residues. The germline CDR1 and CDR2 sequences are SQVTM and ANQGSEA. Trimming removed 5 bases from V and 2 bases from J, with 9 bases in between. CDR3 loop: CSVSRQNYGYTF. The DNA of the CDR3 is TGCAGCGTTTCAAGACAGAACTATGGCTACACCTTC.

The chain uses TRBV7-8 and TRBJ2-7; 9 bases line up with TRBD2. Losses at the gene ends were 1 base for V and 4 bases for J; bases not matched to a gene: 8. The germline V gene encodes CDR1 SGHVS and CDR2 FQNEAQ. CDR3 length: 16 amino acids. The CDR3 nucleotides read TGTGCCAGCAGCTTAGAGGGCCTAGCGGGAAGATACGAGCAGTACTTC. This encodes CASSLEGLAGRYEQYF.